This T cell receptor beta chain was identified during a study of CD4+ T cells in melanoma. Whole-study results and caveats: CD8+ T cell, macrophage and B cell function reportedly correlated with neoantigen-specific CD4+ T cells.

Only in-frame clones appear in the TCRdb table, and some are missing; sequencing was by immunoSEQ multiplex PCR. The data show fewer than 15,000 clones, 70% to 80% seen once. Regarding this clone: Its antigen is not known.

The sequence came from a human donor with melanoma. The sequenced sample consisted of cells from a culture (not recorded whether cultured in vitro).

The CDR3 DNA is TGTGCCTGGAGCTCGGCTTCCCGACCAGATACGCAGTATTTT. It codes for CAWSSASRPDTQYF. The gene calls are TRBV30 and TRBJ2-3; no clear D. Germline assignment: CDR1 GTSNPN and CDR2 SVGIG (reference sequence). This CDR3 region has 14 residues. Trimming cost V 3 bases and J 4 bases, with 14 bases left between them.